What follows is one T cell receptor (beta chain) and its context. This sample was included in a study of tumor T cells in aggressive B-cell lymphoma. Per the germline V gene, CDR1 is SGHRS and CDR2 is YFSETQ. This CDR3 spans 15 amino acids. The germline V and J ends were trimmed by 4 bases and 1 base, with 13 bases remaining between them. Produced via immunoSEQ multiplex PCR; TCRdb's table is partial and in-frame only. Of 9,000 to 13,000 clones in the sample, around 90% are singletons; the top ten hold about 3.1%. The chain recombines TRBV5-1 with TRBJ2-3; D may be TRBD1 (6 bases). This clonotype originated in an adult with diffuse large B cell lymphoma. Sequenced input: tumor tissue. CDR3 nucleotides: TGCGCCAGCAGCCCCAGGACAGCCCGCACAGATACGCAGTATTTT. This translates into CASSPRTARTDTQYF.